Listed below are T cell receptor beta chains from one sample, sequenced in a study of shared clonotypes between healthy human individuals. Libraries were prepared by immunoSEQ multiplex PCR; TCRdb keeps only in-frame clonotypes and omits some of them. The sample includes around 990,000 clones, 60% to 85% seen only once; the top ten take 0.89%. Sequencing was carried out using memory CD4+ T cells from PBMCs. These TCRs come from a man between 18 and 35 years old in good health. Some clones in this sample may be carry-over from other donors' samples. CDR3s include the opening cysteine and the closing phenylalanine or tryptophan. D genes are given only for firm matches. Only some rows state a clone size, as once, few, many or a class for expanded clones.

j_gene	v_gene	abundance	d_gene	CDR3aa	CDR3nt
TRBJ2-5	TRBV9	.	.	CASSPAPRRGEETQYF	TGTGCCAGCAGCCCCGCCCCCAGGAGGGGAGAAGAGACCCAGTACTTC
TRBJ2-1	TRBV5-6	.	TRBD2	CASRSIRTSDNHNEQFF	TGTGCCAGCAGATCGATCCGGACTAGCGATAATCACAATGAGCAGTTCTTC
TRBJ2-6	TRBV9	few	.	CASSVVGSGANVLTF	TGTGCCAGCAGCGTAGTCGGCTCTGGGGCCAACGTCCTGACTTTC
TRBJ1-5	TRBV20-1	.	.	CSARDEGPQHF	TGCAGTGCTAGAGACGAGGGGCCCCAGCATTTT
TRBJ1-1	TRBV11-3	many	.	CASSPGPNTEAFF	TGTGCCAGCAGCCCGGGACCTAACACTGAAGCTTTCTTT
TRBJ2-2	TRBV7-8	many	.	CASSLSPGGELFF	TGTGCCAGCAGCTTAAGTCCGGGTGGGGAGCTGTTTTTT
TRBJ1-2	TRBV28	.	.	CASNGPGLELDYGYTF	TGTGCCAGCAATGGCCCGGGGCTCGAACTCGACTATGGCTACACCTTC
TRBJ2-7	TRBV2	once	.	CASSTRGEQYF	TGTGCCAGCAGCACCAGGGGCGAGCAGTACTTC
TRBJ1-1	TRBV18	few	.	CASSPLGTWNTEAFF	TGTGCCAGCTCACCATTGGGCACCTGGAACACTGAAGCTTTCTTT
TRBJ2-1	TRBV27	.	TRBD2	CASRFGLAGISEQFF	TGTGCCAGCAGATTTGGACTAGCGGGAATTAGTGAGCAGTTCTTC
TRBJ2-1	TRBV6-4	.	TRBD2	CASSDSVEREEKNNEQFF	TGTGCCAGCAGTGACTCTGTGGAGCGGGAGGAAAAAAACAATGAGCAGTTCTTC
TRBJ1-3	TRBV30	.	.	CAWSVGLAGNTIYF	TGTGCCTGGAGTGTCGGTTTGGCTGGAAACACCATATATTTT
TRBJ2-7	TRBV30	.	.	CAWSRQVSYEQYF	TGTGCCTGGAGTAGGCAGGTCTCCTACGAGCAGTACTTC
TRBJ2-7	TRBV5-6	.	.	CASSFRAGSYEQYF	TGTGCCAGCAGCTTTCGGGCGGGCTCCTACGAGCAGTACTTC
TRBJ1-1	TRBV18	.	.	CASSQRVTTEAFF	TGTGCCAGCTCACAACGGGTAACGACTGAAGCTTTCTTT
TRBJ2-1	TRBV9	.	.	CASSVSVTPPGNEQFF	TGTGCCAGCAGCGTATCGGTAACCCCACCAGGGAATGAGCAGTTCTTC
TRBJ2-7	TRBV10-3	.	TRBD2	CAISEFTPGLAPGEQYF	TGTGCCATCAGTGAGTTTACTCCGGGACTAGCACCAGGCGAGCAGTACTTC
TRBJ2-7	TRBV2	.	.	CASSGFDRGEQYF	TGTGCCAGCAGTGGCTTCGATCGCGGAGAGCAGTACTTC
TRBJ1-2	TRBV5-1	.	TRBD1	CASSLGTGGRGYTF	TGCGCCAGCAGCTTGGGGACAGGGGGCCGTGGCTACACCTTC
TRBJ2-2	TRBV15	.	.	CATSLGWVNTGELFF	TGTGCCACCAGCCTAGGATGGGTAAACACCGGGGAGCTGTTTTTT
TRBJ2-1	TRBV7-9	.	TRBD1	CASSLRDRTEQFF	TGTGCCAGCAGCCTGAGGGACAGGACCGAGCAGTTCTTC
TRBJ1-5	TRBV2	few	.	CASSVESWNQPQHF	TGTGCCAGCAGTGTAGAGTCCTGGAATCAGCCCCAGCATTTT
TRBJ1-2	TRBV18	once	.	CASSPDQGDYGYTF	TGTGCCAGCTCACCTGATCAGGGTGACTATGGCTACACCTTC
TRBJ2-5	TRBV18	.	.	CASSPNLQGGETQYF	TGTGCCAGCTCACCGAACCTACAGGGCGGCGAGACCCAGTACTTC
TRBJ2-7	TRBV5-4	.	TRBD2	CASSPPSGFSYEQYF	TGTGCCAGCAGCCCCCCTAGCGGGTTCTCCTACGAGCAGTACTTC
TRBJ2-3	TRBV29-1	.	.	CSTDTGGGTQYF	TGCAGCACAGACACCGGAGGGGGTACGCAGTATTTT
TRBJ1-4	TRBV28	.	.	CASSFAGREKLFF	TGTGCCAGCAGTTTTGCAGGGAGGGAAAAACTGTTTTTT